These 9 T cell receptor beta chains originate from one sample sequenced in a study of T-cell memory formation after mild COVID-19. Using its own MiXCR run on the 5' RACE reads, TCRdb lists one record per CDR3 protein. The repertoire has a few hundred thousand distinct CDR3 sequences, 15% to 20% of them found once; the top ten carry roughly 21%. The sequenced sample consisted of PBMCs or a T cell subset sorted from them (not recorded which). The source is a man between 18 and 35 years old who had mild COVID-19 (a few samples of this study predate the infection). Cell type and time point are not known.

This clonotype was seen only a few times. The chain combines TRBV7-9 with TRBJ1-2; D gene ambiguous. The V gene lost 5 bases and the J gene lost 8 bases, with 9 bases spanning the gap. Germline CDR1 reads SEHNR; CDR2 reads FQNEAQ (reference sequence). This CDR3 comprises 11 residues. CDR3: CASSLVEGYTF. CDR3 coding DNA: TGTGCCAGCAGCCTGGTGGAAGGCTACACCTTC.

The chain has TRBV15 and TRBJ2-3, with 8 bases lining up with TRBD1. This CDR3 has 15 amino acids. Unmatched junction bases numbered 6, after V lost 3 bases and J lost 4 bases. Germline CDR1 is LNHNV and CDR2 is YYDKDF (reference sequence). The CDR3: CATSSRGQAADTQYF. CDR3 DNA sequence: TGTGCCACCAGCAGCAGGGGGCAGGCAGCAGATACGCAGTATTTT.

This rearrangement joins TRBV27 to TRBJ2-5, with D possibly TRBD1 on 5 matching bases. CDR3 length: 13 amino acids. Germline assignment: CDR1 MNHEY and CDR2 SMNVEV (reference sequence). The V end lost 2 bases, the J end lost 6 bases, and 10 bases lay between the germline ends. The CDR3: CASSLGARKTQYF. For the CDR3, the DNA is TGTGCCAGCAGTTTAGGGGCCCGCAAGACCCAGTACTTC.

This chain connects TRBV5-4 to TRBJ1-2; D possibly corresponds to TRBD1 (5 bases). V lost 4 bases, J lost 6 bases, and 22 bases lay in between. Germline assignment: CDR1 SGHNT and CDR2 YYREEE (reference sequence). The CDR3 runs 16 residues. CDR3 region: CASSRGVTEGWNGYTF. DNA of the CDR3: TGTGCCAGCAGCCGGGGGGTAACGGAGGGTTGGAATGGCTACACCTTC. The full variable domain, rest sourced from reference TRBV5-4 and TRBJ1-2, is ETGVTQSPTHLIKTRGQQVTLRCSSQSGHNTVSWYQQALGQGPQFIFQYYREEENGRGNFPPRFSGLQFPNYSSELNVNALELDDSALYLCASSRGVTEGWNGYTFGSGTRLTVV.

This clonotype was seen a handful of times. The V call is TRBV9, the J call TRBJ2-5; TRBD1 aligns across 8 bases. Germline loops: CDR1 SGDLS, CDR2 YYNGEE. The CDR3 length is 14 residues. Losses at the gene ends were 0 bases for V and 3 bases for J; bases not matched to a gene: 1. CDR3 residues: CASSVATGEETQYF. The CDR3, as DNA: TGTGCCAGCAGCGTAGCGACAGGGGAAGAGACCCAGTACTTC.

A note on this clonotype: The CDR3 ends on some other residue instead of the conserved phenylalanine or tryptophan, so this is likely a read error. It is unclear where the CDR3 begins or ends on the DNA, so no DNA is shown, and the CDR3 is as TCRdb lists it. The rearrangement links TRBV5-1 to TRBJ2-5. With termini counted, the CDR3 has 9 amino acids. Germline V gene sequence: CDR1 SGHRS, CDR2 YFSETQ. The CDR3 here is CASSFGRAY.

The rearrangement joins TRBV7-2 to TRBJ1-1, with D perhaps matching TRBD1 (5 bases). The CDR3 spans 13 residues. Germline V gives CDR1 SGHTA, CDR2 FQGNSA. V was shortened by 9 bases and J by 0 bases, with 11 bases between the two germline ends. CDR3 nucleotides: TGTGCCAGTAACCGGGGCATGAACACTGAAGCTTTCTTT. It translates to CASNRGMNTEAFF.

Many counts were recorded for this clonotype. The V call is TRBV7-9, the J call TRBJ1-5; D is ambiguous. The germline CDR1 and CDR2 sequences are SEHNR and FQNEAQ (reference sequence). V dropped 1 base and J dropped 5 bases, with 9 bases sitting between them. The CDR3 extends over 14 amino acids. In nucleotides, the CDR3 is TGTGCCAGCAGCTTAGGGCAGGACCATCAGCCCCAGCATTTT. The encoded protein is CASSLGQDHQPQHF.

The chain has TRBV27 and TRBJ2-7; D gene uncertain. In germline, CDR1 is MNHEY, CDR2 SMNVEV (reference sequence). V was shortened by 4 bases and J by 5 bases, with 9 bases between the two germline ends. This CDR3 is 12 amino acids long. CDR3 bases: TGTGCCAGCAGTTCCCCTATGGACGAGCAGTACTTC. Translation gives CASSSPMDEQYF.